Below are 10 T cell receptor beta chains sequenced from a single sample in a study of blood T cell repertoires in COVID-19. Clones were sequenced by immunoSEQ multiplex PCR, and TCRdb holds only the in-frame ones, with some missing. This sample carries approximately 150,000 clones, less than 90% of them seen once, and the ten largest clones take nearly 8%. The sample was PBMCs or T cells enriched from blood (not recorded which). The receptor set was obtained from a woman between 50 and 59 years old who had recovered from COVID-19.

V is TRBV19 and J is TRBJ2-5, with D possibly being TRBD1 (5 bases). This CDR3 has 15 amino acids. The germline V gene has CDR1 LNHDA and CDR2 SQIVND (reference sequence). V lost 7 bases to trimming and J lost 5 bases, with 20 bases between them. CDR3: CASKDKALGSETQYF. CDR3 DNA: TGTGCCAGTAAGGACAAGGCTCTAGGGTCGGAGACCCAGTACTTC.

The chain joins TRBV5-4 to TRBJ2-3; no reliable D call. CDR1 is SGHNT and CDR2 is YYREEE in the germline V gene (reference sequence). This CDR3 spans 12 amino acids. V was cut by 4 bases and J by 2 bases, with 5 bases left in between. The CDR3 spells CASSHFTDTQYF. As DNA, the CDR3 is TGTGCCAGCAGCCACTTCACAGATACGCAGTATTTT.

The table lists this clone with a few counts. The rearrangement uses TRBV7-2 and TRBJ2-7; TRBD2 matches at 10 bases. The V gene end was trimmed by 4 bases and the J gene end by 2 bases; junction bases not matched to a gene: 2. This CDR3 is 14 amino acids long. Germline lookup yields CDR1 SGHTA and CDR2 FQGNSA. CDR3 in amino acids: CASSSSGSTYEQYF. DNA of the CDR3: TGTGCCAGCAGCTCTAGCGGGAGTACCTACGAGCAGTACTTC. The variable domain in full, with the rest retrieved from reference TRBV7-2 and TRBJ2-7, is GAGVSQSPSNKVTEKGKDVELRCDPISGHTALYWYRQSLGQGLEFLIYFQGNSAPDKSGLPSDRFSAERTGGSVSTLTIQRTQQEDSAVYLCASSSSGSTYEQYFGPGTRLTVT.

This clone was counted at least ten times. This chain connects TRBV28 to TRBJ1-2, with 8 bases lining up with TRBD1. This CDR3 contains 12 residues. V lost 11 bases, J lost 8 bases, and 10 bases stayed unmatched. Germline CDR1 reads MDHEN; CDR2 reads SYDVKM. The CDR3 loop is CAGGGQARGYTF. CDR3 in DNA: TGTGCCGGGGGGGGACAGGCCCGCGGCTACACCTTC.

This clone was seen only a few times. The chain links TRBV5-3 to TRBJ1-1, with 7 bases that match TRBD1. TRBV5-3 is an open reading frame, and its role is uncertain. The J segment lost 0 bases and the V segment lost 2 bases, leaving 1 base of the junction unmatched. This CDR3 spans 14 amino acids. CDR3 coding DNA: TGTGCCAGAAGCTTCACAGGGGTGAACACTGAAGCTTTCTTT. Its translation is CARSFTGVNTEAFF.

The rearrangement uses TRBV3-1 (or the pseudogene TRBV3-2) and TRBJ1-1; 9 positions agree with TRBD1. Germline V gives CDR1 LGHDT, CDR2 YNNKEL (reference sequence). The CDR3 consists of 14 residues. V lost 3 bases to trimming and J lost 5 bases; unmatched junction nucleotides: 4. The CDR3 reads CASSQGQGWTEAFF. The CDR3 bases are TGTGCCAGCAGCCAGGGACAGGGTTGGACTGAAGCTTTCTTT.

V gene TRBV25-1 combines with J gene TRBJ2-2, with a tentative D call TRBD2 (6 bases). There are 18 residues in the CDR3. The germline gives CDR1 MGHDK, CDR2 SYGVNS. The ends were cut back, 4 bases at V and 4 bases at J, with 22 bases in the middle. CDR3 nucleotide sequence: TGTGCCAGCAGTGCCAATTTAAAGGCGGGGCAGAGCACCGGGGAGCTGTTTTTT. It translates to CASSANLKAGQSTGELFF.

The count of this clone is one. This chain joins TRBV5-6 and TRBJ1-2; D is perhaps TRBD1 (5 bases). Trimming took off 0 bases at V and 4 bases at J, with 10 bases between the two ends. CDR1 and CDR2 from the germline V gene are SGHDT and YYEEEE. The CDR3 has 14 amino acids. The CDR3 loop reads CASSLEQGIYGYTF. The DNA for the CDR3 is TGTGCCAGCAGCTTGGAGCAGGGTATCTATGGCTACACCTTC.

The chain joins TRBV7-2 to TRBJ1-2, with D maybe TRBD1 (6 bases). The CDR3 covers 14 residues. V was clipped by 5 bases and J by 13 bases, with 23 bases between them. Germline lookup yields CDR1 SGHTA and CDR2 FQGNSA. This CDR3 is CASSILGGAESTTF. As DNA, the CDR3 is TGTGCCAGCAGCATCCTGGGGGGGGCCGAATCGACCACCTTC.

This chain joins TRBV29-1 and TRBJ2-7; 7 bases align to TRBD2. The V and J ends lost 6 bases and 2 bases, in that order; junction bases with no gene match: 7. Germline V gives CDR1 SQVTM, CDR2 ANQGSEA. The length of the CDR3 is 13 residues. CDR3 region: CSVTGTTTYEQYF. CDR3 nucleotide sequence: TGCAGCGTGACCGGGACTACCACCTACGAGCAGTACTTC.